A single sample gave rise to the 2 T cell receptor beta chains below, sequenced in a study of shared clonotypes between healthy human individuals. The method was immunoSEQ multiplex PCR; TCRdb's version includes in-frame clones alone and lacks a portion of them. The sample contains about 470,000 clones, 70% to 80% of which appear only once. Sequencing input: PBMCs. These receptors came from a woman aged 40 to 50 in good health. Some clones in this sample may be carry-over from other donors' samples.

The CDR3 sequence is CASRFPDSNGGYTF. The CDR3 nucleotides are TGCGCCAGCAGATTTCCGGACAGTAACGGGGGCTACACCTTC. This chain uses TRBV5-1 with TRBJ1-2, with D possibly TRBD1 on 6 matching bases. Germline assignment: CDR1 SGHRS and CDR2 YFSETQ. V was trimmed by 5 bases and J by 8 bases, leaving 19 bases between them. CDR3 size: 14 residues.

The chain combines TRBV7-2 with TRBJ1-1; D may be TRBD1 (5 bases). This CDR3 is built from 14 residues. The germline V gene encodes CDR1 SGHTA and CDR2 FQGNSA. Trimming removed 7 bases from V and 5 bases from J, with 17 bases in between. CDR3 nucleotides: TGTGCCAGCACCCCTAGGGGCATGAGGACTGAAGCTTTCTTT. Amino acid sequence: CASTPRGMRTEAFF.